This is a list of T cell receptor beta chains from one sample in a study of blood T cell repertoires in COVID-19. Libraries were prepared by immunoSEQ multiplex PCR; TCRdb keeps only in-frame clonotypes and omits some of them. Here the sample spans 350,000 to 450,000 clones, about 89% being singletons. Sequenced: PBMCs or T cells enriched from blood (not recorded which). These TCRs come from a woman in her thirties or forties who had been exposed to COVID-19. CDR3s include the opening cysteine and the closing phenylalanine or tryptophan. A D gene is named only where the DNA matches it firmly. A row's size may be missing; if present it is once, few, many or a size class.

D gene	V gene	clone size	J gene	CDR3 protein	CDR3 DNA
.	TRBV25-1	.	TRBJ1-6	CASSEFSGSPLHF	TGTGCCAGCAGTGAATTCTCCGGGTCACCCCTCCACTTT
.	TRBV19	.	TRBJ2-1	CASSIRGYNEQFF	TGTGCCAGTAGTATAAGGGGCTACAATGAGCAGTTCTTC
.	TRBV15	.	TRBJ1-1	CATSKKGGGEAFF	TGTGCCACCAGCAAGAAAGGCGGGGGTGAAGCTTTCTTT
TRBD1	TRBV19	once	TRBJ1-5	CASSIRTGGHQPQHF	TGTGCCAGTAGTATCCGAACAGGGGGTCATCAGCCCCAGCATTTT
.	TRBV5-5	.	TRBJ1-6	CASRRQVVVDSPLHF	TGTGCCAGCAGGAGACAGGTGGTGGTGGATTCACCCCTCCACTTT
.	TRBV12-3/TRBV12-4	.	TRBJ1-2	CASVFQGGGYTF	TGTGCCAGCGTCTTCCAGGGTGGGGGCTACACCTTC
TRBD2	TRBV13	.	TRBJ2-3	CASSGRGRDRRTDTQYF	TGTGCCAGCAGCGGGCGGGGGAGGGACCGACGGACAGATACGCAGTATTTT
TRBD1	TRBV24-1	.	TRBJ1-2	CATIFYPRTGYGYTF	TGTGCCACCATTTTTTACCCCCGGACAGGGTATGGCTACACCTTC
.	TRBV7-9	few	TRBJ2-7	CASEGSYEQYF	TGTGCCAGCGAGGGTTCCTACGAGCAGTACTTC
.	TRBV6-6	.	TRBJ2-2	CASSRAANTGELFF	TGTGCCAGCAGTAGAGCGGCGAACACCGGGGAGCTGTTTTTT